Sequencing of this T cell receptor (beta chain) was carried out in a study of monozygotic twins with inflammatory bowel disease. CDR1 SGHRS and CDR2 YFSETQ come from the germline V gene. This CDR3 contains 13 residues. Per-sample cDNA came from eight separate reactions. From the 5' RACE reads, TCRdb lists one entry per CDR3 protein and no DNA. In all, the sample yields about 330,000 distinct CDR3 sequences. The sample consisted of blood. This chain links TRBV5-1 with TRBJ2-2. This receptor was identified in a human donor with ulcerative colitis or Crohn's disease, or a healthy co-twin of an affected twin (not recorded which). CDR3 sequence reads: CASSAWPTGELFF.